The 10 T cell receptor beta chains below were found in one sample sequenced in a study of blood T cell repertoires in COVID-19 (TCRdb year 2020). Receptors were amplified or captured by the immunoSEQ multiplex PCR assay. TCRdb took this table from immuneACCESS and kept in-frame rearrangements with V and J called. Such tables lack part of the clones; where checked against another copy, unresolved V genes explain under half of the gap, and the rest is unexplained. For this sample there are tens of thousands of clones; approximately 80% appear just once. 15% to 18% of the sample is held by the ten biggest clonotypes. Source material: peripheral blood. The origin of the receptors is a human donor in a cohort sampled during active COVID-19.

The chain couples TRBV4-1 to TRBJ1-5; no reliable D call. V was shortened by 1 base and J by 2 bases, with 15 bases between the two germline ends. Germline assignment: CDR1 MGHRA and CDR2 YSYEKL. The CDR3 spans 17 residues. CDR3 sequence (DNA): TGCGCCAGCAGCCAAGGGGCATTGATTTGGGGCAATCAGCCCCAGCATTTT. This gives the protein CASSQGALIWGNQPQHF.

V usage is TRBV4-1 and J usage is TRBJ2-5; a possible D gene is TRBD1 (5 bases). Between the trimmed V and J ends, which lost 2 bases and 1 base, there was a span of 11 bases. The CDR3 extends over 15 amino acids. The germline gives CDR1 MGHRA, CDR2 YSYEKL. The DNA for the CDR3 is TGCGCCAGCAGCCAAAGGGGATATCCCCAAGAGACCCAGTACTTC. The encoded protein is CASSQRGYPQETQYF.

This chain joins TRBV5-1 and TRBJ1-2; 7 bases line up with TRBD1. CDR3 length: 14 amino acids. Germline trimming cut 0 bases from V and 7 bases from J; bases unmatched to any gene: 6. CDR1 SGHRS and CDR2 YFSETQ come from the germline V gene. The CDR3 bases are TGCGCCAGCAGCTTGGAAGGGGGCGGTGGTGGCTACACCTTC. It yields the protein CASSLEGGGGGYTF.

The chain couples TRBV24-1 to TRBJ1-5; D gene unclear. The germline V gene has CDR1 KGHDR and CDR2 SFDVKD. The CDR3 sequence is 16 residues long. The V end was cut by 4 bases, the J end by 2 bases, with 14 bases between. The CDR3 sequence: CATSDPSRGGNQPQHF. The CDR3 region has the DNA TGTGCCACCAGTGACCCCTCGCGGGGAGGCAATCAGCCCCAGCATTTT.

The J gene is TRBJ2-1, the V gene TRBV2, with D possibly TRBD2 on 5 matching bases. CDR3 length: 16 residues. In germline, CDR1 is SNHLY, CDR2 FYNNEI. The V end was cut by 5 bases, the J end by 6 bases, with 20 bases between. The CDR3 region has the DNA TGTGCCAGCAGTCGGGAAACAGCCTCGGCCCTCAATGAGCAGTTCTTC. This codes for CASSRETASALNEQFF.

The CDR3 loop reads CASSHSRTSYEQYF. DNA for the CDR3: TGTGCCAGCTCACACTCCCGAACCTCCTACGAGCAGTACTTC. The chain employs TRBV18 and TRBJ2-7; D is unresolved. V was shortened by 4 bases and J by 0 bases, with 10 bases between the two germline ends. The CDR3 contains 14 residues. Germline V lookup: CDR1 KGHSH, CDR2 LQKENI.

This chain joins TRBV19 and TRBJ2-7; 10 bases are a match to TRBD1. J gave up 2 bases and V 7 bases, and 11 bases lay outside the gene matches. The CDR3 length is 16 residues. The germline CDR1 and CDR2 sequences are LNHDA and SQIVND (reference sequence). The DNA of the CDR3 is TGTGCCAGTAAACTATCCGGGACAGGGGTTCCCTACGAGCAGTACTTC. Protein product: CASKLSGTGVPYEQYF.

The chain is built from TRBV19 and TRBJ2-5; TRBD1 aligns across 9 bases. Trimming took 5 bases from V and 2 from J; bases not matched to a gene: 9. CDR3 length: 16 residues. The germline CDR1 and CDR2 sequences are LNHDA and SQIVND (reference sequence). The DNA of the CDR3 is TGTGCCAGTAGTCGCCCGGACAGGGGATTTCAAGAGACCCAGTACTTC. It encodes CASSRPDRGFQETQYF.

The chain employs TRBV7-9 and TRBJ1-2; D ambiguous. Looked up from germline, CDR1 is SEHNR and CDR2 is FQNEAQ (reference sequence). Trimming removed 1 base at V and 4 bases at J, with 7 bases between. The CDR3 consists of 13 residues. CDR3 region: CASSLDSAYGYTF. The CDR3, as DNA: TGTGCCAGCAGCTTAGACAGTGCCTATGGCTACACCTTC.

CDR3 sequence (DNA): TGCGCCAGCAGCTTGGGGACTAGCGGGACCCCGGGGGGGGATACGCAGTATTTT. Protein product: CASSLGTSGTPGGDTQYF. V and J are TRBV5-1 and TRBJ2-3, with TRBD2 identical over 12 bases. This CDR3 region has 18 residues. J gave up 6 bases and V 0 bases, and 11 bases lay outside the gene matches. Germline V CDR1 and CDR2: SGHRS, YFSETQ.